Listed below are T cell receptor beta chains from one sample, sequenced in a study of T cell repertoires in cytomegalovirus infection. TCRdb itself ran the reads through MiXCR, one entry per CDR3 protein. The data contain some 320,000 distinct CDR3 sequences, 25% to 35% of them singletons. The antigens these receptors bind are not known. Source: cultured PBMCs, taken from culture after CMV antigen stimulation. All receptors derive from a human donor in good health (CMV status not recorded). Some clones in this sample may be carry-over from other donors' samples. The CDR3 runs from the conserved cysteine through the conserved F or W. Each record gives: D gene, J gene, CDR3 length, V gene, clone size, CDR3 protein, CDR3 DNA. A D gene is named only where the DNA matches it firmly. Not every row has a clone size; where given, it reads once, few, many or a size class.

.	TRBJ2-1	14	TRBV19	.	CASSPPGHYNEQFF	TGTGCCAGTAGCCCACCTGGCCACTACAATGAGCAGTTCTTC
.	TRBJ1-2	16	TRBV19	.	CASSSPYRQEKDGYTF	TGTGCCAGTAGTTCCCCCTATCGACAGGAGAAGGATGGCTACACCTTC
.	TRBJ2-5	13	TRBV19	few	CASRSRGQETQYF	TGTGCCAGTCGGAGTAGAGGACAAGAGACCCAGTACTTC
.	TRBJ2-7	12	TRBV7-8	.	CASSLGGDQQYF	TGTGCCAGCAGCTTAGGAGGCGATCAGCAGTACTTC
TRBD2	TRBJ2-3	13	TRBV7-2	.	CASSRDYTDTQYF	TGTGCCAGCAGCAGGGACTACACAGATACGCAGTATTTT
.	TRBJ1-1	13	TRBV4-1	.	CASSQGLKPQTFF	TGCGCCAGCAGCCAAGGTTTGAAACCTCAAACTTTCTTT
.	TRBJ1-5	15	TRBV4-1	.	CASSQDFAQNQPQHF	TGCGCCAGCAGCCAAGATTTCGCTCAAAATCAGCCCCAGCATTTT
.	TRBJ1-3	15	TRBV6-5	few	CASSYSFLSGNTIYF	TGTGCCAGCAGTTACTCGTTTCTCTCTGGAAACACCATATATTTT
TRBD1	TRBJ1-1	14	TRBV7-2	few	CASSQPGQAAGAFF	TGTGCCAGCAGCCAACCGGGACAGGCCGCTGGTGCTTTCTTT
.	TRBJ1-1	13	TRBV6-1	.	CASNSRSVTEAFF	TGTGCCAGCAACTCCAGGTCGGTCACTGAAGCTTTCTTT
.	TRBJ1-5	12	TRBV29-1	.	CSVSTGRQPQHF	TGCAGCGTTTCCACAGGCCGGCAGCCCCAGCATTTT
.	TRBJ2-1	13	TRBV7-2	.	CATSSSSYNEQFF	TGTGCCACCAGCTCGTCCTCCTACAATGAGCAGTTCTTC
TRBD1	TRBJ1-6	13	TRBV5-4	.	CASSDRGSSPLHF	TGTGCCAGCAGCGACAGGGGATCGTCACCCCTCCACTTT
TRBD1	TRBJ1-1	12	TRBV6-1	many	CASWTGNTEAFF	TGTGCCAGTTGGACAGGGAACACTGAAGCTTTCTTT
TRBD2	TRBJ2-3	16	TRBV28	.	CASSGSGAGGTDTQYF	TGTGCCAGCAGTGGTTCAGGAGCGGGAGGCACAGATACGCAGTATTTT
.	TRBJ1-1	16	TRBV7-2	many	CASSLVGRRSDTEAFF	TGTGCCAGCAGCTTAGTAGGACGGAGGTCCGACACTGAAGCTTTCTTT
.	TRBJ1-5	15	TRBV7-9	.	CASSLAGPGNQPQHF	TGTGCCAGCAGCTTAGCGGGTCCGGGGAATCAGCCCCAGCATTTT
TRBD1	TRBJ1-5	16	TRBV7-3	many	CASSSNRGYSNQPQHF	TGTGCCAGCAGCTCGAACAGGGGTTATAGCAATCAGCCCCAGCATTTT